This entry lists 30 T cell receptor beta chains sequenced from one sample in a study of cytomegalovirus exposure and HLA in healthy donors. The PCR was carried out with 60 Vbeta primers and 13 Jbeta primers. Some clones are missing from TCRdb's copy, which holds only in-frame ones; the method was immunoSEQ multiplex PCR. The sample data list tens of thousands of clones. Sequencing used PBMCs. The receptors shown here come from a female donor in good health and CMV-seropositive.

The chain carries TRBV19 and TRBJ2-1; 9 bases match TRBD2. Unmatched junction bases numbered 11, after V lost 6 bases and J lost 8 bases. This CDR3 has 15 amino acids. Per germline, CDR1 LNHDA and CDR2 SQIVND (reference sequence). The CDR3 sequence: CASSLSAGGPHEQFF. Here the CDR3 DNA reads TGTGCCAGTAGCTTGAGTGCGGGAGGGCCCCATGAGCAGTTCTTC.

The chain joins TRBV5-4 to TRBJ2-7; 10 bases are a match to TRBD2. Germline CDR1 SGHNT, CDR2 YYREEE (reference sequence). V trimming: 5 bases; J trimming: 9 bases; junction bases outside the gene matches: 11. The CDR3 has 14 residues. The CDR3 loop is CASSPSGSLHGQYF. The CDR3 DNA reads TGTGCCAGCAGTCCTAGCGGGAGTCTGCACGGGCAGTACTTC.

The gene calls are TRBV2 and TRBJ1-2; D uncertain. The germline V and J ends were trimmed by 7 bases and 4 bases, with 10 bases remaining between them. Germline lookup yields CDR1 SNHLY and CDR2 FYNNEI. The CDR3 runs 12 residues. CDR3 loop: CASIEYFYGYTF. CDR3 DNA sequence: TGTGCCAGCATAGAGTACTTCTATGGCTACACCTTC.

The CDR3, as DNA: TGTGCCAGCAGCTTCCGGACGGGAGGGCCGAGGGAGCAGTTCTTC. Translating it yields CASSFRTGGPREQFF. V usage is TRBV11-2 and J usage is TRBJ2-1; 8 bases are shared with TRBD2. The CDR3 has 15 residues. Trimming cost V 3 bases and J 10 bases; bases outside gene matches: 11. Per germline, CDR1 SGHAT and CDR2 FQNNGV.

As for this clone: This specimen includes other DNA sequences encoding the same CDR3. The rearrangement links TRBV6-5 to TRBJ1-2; D call uncertain. Trimming took off 4 bases at V and 3 bases at J, with 3 bases between the two ends. The CDR3 extends over 11 amino acids. The germline V gene has CDR1 MNHEY and CDR2 SVGAGI. CDR3 in DNA: TGTGCCAGCAGTTCAGACTATGGCTACACCTTC. Its translation is CASSSDYGYTF.

The J gene is TRBJ1-5, the V gene TRBV5-1; D might be TRBD1 (5 bases). The CDR3 is 15 residues long. Germline CDR1 SGHRS, CDR2 YFSETQ. V dropped 3 bases and J dropped 6 bases, with 16 bases sitting between them. The CDR3 protein is CASSYEVGGGQPQHF. The CDR3 DNA follows: TGCGCCAGCAGCTACGAAGTCGGGGGGGGTCAGCCCCAGCATTTT.

Note on this clone: An end of the junction differs from the germline gene, which may be a read error. Distinct nucleotide sequences in the sample also encode this CDR3. The CDR3 region is CASSLARQGTEAFF. CDR3 sequence (DNA): TGTGCTAGCAGCTTAGCGCGACAGGGGACTGAAGCTTTCTTT. V is TRBV7-9 and J is TRBJ1-1; 8 positions agree with TRBD1. Germline V gene data show CDR1 as SEHNR and CDR2 as FQNEAQ (reference sequence). The CDR3 covers 14 residues.

The rearrangement links TRBV18 to TRBJ2-3; maybe TRBD1 (6 bases). CDR1 is KGHSH, CDR2 LQKENI, per germline. V lost 6 bases and J lost 14, with 18 bases in between. This CDR3 spans 12 amino acids. In DNA, the CDR3 is TGTGCCAGCTCTCCGAGGACAGTAGTGGGGTATTTT. Its protein is CASSPRTVVGYF.

This chain connects TRBV5-1 to TRBJ2-3; 10 nucleotides align to TRBD2. From germline, CDR1 is SGHRS and CDR2 YFSETQ. J gave up 0 bases and V 6 bases, and 7 bases lay outside the gene matches. The length of the CDR3 is 16 residues. As DNA, the CDR3 is TGCGCCAGCACCCGGGGACTAGCGACTAGCACAGATACGCAGTATTTT. Encoded protein: CASTRGLATSTDTQYF.

The chain combines TRBV5-1 with TRBJ2-3, with 12 bases that match TRBD2. Germline-derived CDR1 and CDR2 are SGHRS and YFSETQ. This CDR3 region has 17 residues. Germline trimming cut 5 bases from V and 0 bases from J; bases unmatched to any gene: 7. The CDR3: CASSVGLAGYSTDTQYF. In nucleotides, the CDR3 is TGCGCCAGCAGTGTTGGACTAGCGGGATATAGCACAGATACGCAGTATTTT.

The rearrangement joins TRBV7-8 to TRBJ2-7; 8 bases match TRBD1. In germline, CDR1 is SGHVS, CDR2 FQNEAQ. The V and J ends lost 5 bases and 1 base, in that order; junction bases with no gene match: 13. CDR3 length: 17 amino acids. The CDR3 DNA reads as TGTGCCAGCAGCCCAAAAAATTCCGGGACAGGATCCTACGAGCAGTACTTC. It yields the protein CASSPKNSGTGSYEQYF. Together with reference TRBV7-8 and TRBJ2-7, the CDR3 gives the full variable domain: GAGVSQSPRYKVAKRGQDVALRCDPISGHVSLFWYQQALGQGPEFLTYFQNEAQLDKSGLPSDRFFAERPEGSVSTLKIQRTQQEDSAVYLCASSPKNSGTGSYEQYFGPGTRLTVT.

This chain uses TRBV19 with TRBJ2-2; 7 bases map to TRBD2. The ends lost 2 bases at V and 6 bases at J; junction bases unmatched: 9. Germline V gene data show CDR1 as LNHDA and CDR2 as SQIVND (reference sequence). The CDR3 is 16 amino acids. CDR3 bases: TGTGCCAGTAGTATAATCGGAAAAGCGGGATCCGGGGAGCTGTTTTTT. It yields the protein CASSIIGKAGSGELFF.

This chain joins TRBV4-1 and TRBJ2-5; a possible D gene is TRBD1 (7 bases). Germline-derived CDR1 and CDR2 are MGHRA and YSYEKL. The V gene lost 4 bases and the J gene lost 5 bases, with 17 bases spanning the gap. The CDR3 extends over 15 amino acids. The DNA for the CDR3 is TGCGCCAGCAGCCCGGAGGGACAGCCCCGGGAGACCCAGTACTTC. Protein product: CASSPEGQPRETQYF.

The genes are TRBV28 and TRBJ2-1, with TRBD2 identical over 11 bases. Trimming removed 8 bases from V and 9 bases from J; junction bases left unmatched: 12. This CDR3 is 15 amino acids long. Per the germline V gene, CDR1 is MDHEN and CDR2 is SYDVKM. The CDR3 spells CASEESTSGRSEQFF. The CDR3 DNA is TGTGCCAGCGAGGAGAGTACTAGCGGGAGAAGTGAGCAGTTCTTC.

The chain joins TRBV28 to TRBJ2-2; 11 nucleotides line up with TRBD1. Germline V gives CDR1 MDHEN, CDR2 SYDVKM. The V segment lost 3 bases and the J segment 6 bases; nucleotides outside the gene matches: 0. The CDR3 consists of 14 residues. This CDR3 is CASSLGQGAGELFF. For the CDR3, the DNA is TGTGCCAGCAGTTTGGGACAGGGGGCCGGGGAGCTGTTTTTT.

The rearrangement links TRBV12-5 to TRBJ2-3; tentative D call: TRBD2 (6 bases). CDR1 and CDR2 from the germline V gene are LGHNT and FRNRAP. V dropped 3 bases and J dropped 3 bases, with 10 bases sitting between them. The CDR3 sequence is 14 residues long. The CDR3 DNA reads as TGTGCTAGTGGTTTCGGGGGTTGGACAGATACGCAGTATTTT. Translated, it gives CASGFGGWTDTQYF. The full variable domain, its missing parts supplied by reference TRBV12-5 and TRBJ2-3, is DARVTQTPRHKVTEMGQEVTMRCQPILGHNTVFWYRQTMMQGLELLAYFRNRAPLDDSGMPKDRFSAEMPDATLATLKIQPSEPRDSAVYFCASGFGGWTDTQYFGPGTRLTVL.

This chain connects TRBV5-1 to TRBJ1-4; TRBD1 agrees at 8 bases. The CDR3 covers 12 residues. The V gene's germline CDR1 is SGHRS and CDR2 YFSETQ. V was clipped by 3 bases and J by 13 bases; unmatched bases: 5. In DNA, the CDR3 is TGCGCCAGCAGCTATCAGGGGGCTATACTGTTTTTT. Its translation: CASSYQGAILFF.

This chain connects TRBV10-1 to TRBJ2-3, with 10 bases matching TRBD2. CDR3 length: 13 residues. With 0 bases clipped from V and 10 bases from J, the junction kept 1 base outside the gene matches. CDR1 is WNHNN and CDR2 is SYGVQD in the germline V gene (reference sequence). Written as DNA, the CDR3 is TGCGCCAGCAGTGAGTCTACTAGCGGGGCGCAGTATTTT. Protein sequence: CASSESTSGAQYF.

V is TRBV7-9 and J is TRBJ2-1, with 12 bases lining up with TRBD2. The length of the CDR3 is 17 residues. The germline V gene encodes CDR1 SEHNR and CDR2 FQNEAQ (reference sequence). V gave up 5 bases and J gave up 9 bases; unmatched junction bases: 14. CDR3 protein: CASSLSLAGGPRGEQFF. CDR3 sequence (DNA): TGTGCCAGCAGCCTAAGCCTAGCGGGAGGGCCGCGCGGTGAGCAGTTCTTC.

This chain connects TRBV15 to TRBJ2-2; D gene ambiguous. The CDR3 is made up of 17 amino acids. V lost 3 bases, J lost 1 base, and 15 bases lay in between. Germline CDR1 and CDR2: LNHNV and YYDKDF (reference sequence). The CDR3 loop is CATSRPTKTWNTGELFF. The CDR3 coding sequence is TGTGCCACCAGCAGGCCTACGAAGACATGGAACACCGGGGAGCTGTTTTTT.

The chain employs TRBV2 and TRBJ2-3; tentatively, D is TRBD1 (5 bases). Germline assignment: CDR1 SNHLY and CDR2 FYNNEI. Trimming removed 6 bases at V and 4 bases at J, with 14 bases between. CDR3 length equals 14 residues. In nucleotides, the CDR3 is TGTGCCAGCAGCTCTGCGTGGGGCGCAGATACGCAGTATTTT. As protein: CASSSAWGADTQYF.

The chain uses TRBV29-1 and TRBJ1-2; TRBD1 agrees at 10 bases. The J segment lost 8 bases and the V segment lost 7 bases, leaving 10 bases of the junction unmatched. Germline V gives CDR1 SQVTM, CDR2 ANQGSEA. This CDR3 is 13 amino acids long. CDR3 bases: TGCAGCGCCGGGACAGGGGCGGGACGGGGCTACACCTTC. Translated: CSAGTGAGRGYTF.

This chain links TRBV19 with TRBJ2-7; possible D gene TRBD1, 6 bases. CDR1 and CDR2 from the germline V gene are LNHDA and SQIVND (reference sequence). Trimming took 3 bases from V and 4 from J, leaving 13 bases between them. The CDR3 runs to 14 residues. CDR3: CASSIRTGPYEQYF. CDR3 coding DNA: TGTGCCAGTAGTATCCGCACAGGGCCATACGAGCAGTACTTC.

The J gene is TRBJ1-1, the V gene TRBV29-1, with unresolved D. With 7 bases removed from V and 3 bases from J, the gap between germline ends came to 15 bases. Germline V gene lookup returns CDR1 SQVTM and CDR2 ANQGSEA. This CDR3 contains 13 residues. The CDR3 DNA reads as TGCAGCGGCGGTGGCAGCCTAGACACTGAAGCTTTCTTT. This gives the protein CSGGGSLDTEAFF.

This chain connects TRBV6-5 to TRBJ2-1; D may be TRBD2 (6 bases). There are 15 residues in the CDR3. Germline lookup yields CDR1 MNHEY and CDR2 SVGAGI. The ends were cut back, 6 bases at V and 0 bases at J, with 12 bases in the middle. CDR3 in DNA: TGTGCCAGCAGCTTCGGGGGAACCTCCTACAATGAGCAGTTCTTC. It translates to CASSFGGTSYNEQFF.

The rearrangement links TRBV29-1 to TRBJ2-3; D unclear. The germline gives CDR1 SQVTM, CDR2 ANQGSEA. Deletions cut 4 bases from V and 0 bases from J, with 8 bases between. This CDR3 is 13 amino acids long. The CDR3 loop reads CSVGDPSTDTQYF. Here the CDR3 DNA reads TGCAGCGTTGGAGACCCTAGCACAGATACGCAGTATTTT.

This chain connects TRBV6-5 to TRBJ1-2; 12 bases map to TRBD1. Germline loops: CDR1 MNHEY, CDR2 SVGAGI. The CDR3 consists of 15 residues. V was clipped by 6 bases and J by 8 bases; unmatched bases: 10. CDR3 residues: CASSKGQGAPYGYTF. The CDR3 region has the DNA TGTGCCAGCAGCAAGGGACAGGGGGCGCCCTACGGCTACACCTTC.

The genes are TRBV29-1 and TRBJ2-1; 13 positions match TRBD2. Germline CDR1 and CDR2: SQVTM and ANQGSEA. V lost 6 bases to trimming and J lost 9 bases; unmatched junction nucleotides: 8. This CDR3 is 14 amino acids long. CDR3 in DNA: TGCAGCGTGGTGGGGACTAGCGGGGCCGGTGAGCAGTTCTTC. This encodes CSVVGTSGAGEQFF.

The chain links TRBV6-1 to TRBJ2-3; 8 bases are a match to TRBD2. CDR3 length: 15 amino acids. Germline V gene lookup returns CDR1 MNHNS and CDR2 SASEGT. Trimming removed 4 bases from V and 0 bases from J; junction bases left unmatched: 3. The CDR3 DNA is TGTGCCAGCAGTGCGGTAGCGGGGAGCACAGATACGCAGTATTTT. It codes for CASSAVAGSTDTQYF.

A remark on this clone: Compared with germline, one end of the junction differs, possibly owing to a read error. The chain uses TRBV6-6 and TRBJ1-1, with D perhaps TRBD1 (5 bases). Germline-derived CDR1 and CDR2 are MNHNY and SVGAGI (reference sequence). This CDR3 has 14 amino acids. As DNA, the CDR3 is TGTGCCGGCAGTTACGACGGAGGGGTCACTGAAGCTTTCTTT. Its protein product is CAGSYDGGVTEAFF.